This is a list of T cell receptor beta chains from one sample in a study of Ad26.COV2.S vaccination and SARS-CoV-2 variants. Some clones are missing from TCRdb's copy, which holds only in-frame ones; the method was immunoSEQ multiplex PCR. This table has over 400,000 clones, roughly 90% appearing once. This specimen was peripheral blood, taken in a trial of Ad26.COV2.S vaccine versus placebo. Receptor source: a person aged 18-65 years who received the Ad26.COV2.S COVID-19 vaccine or a placebo. CDR3s include the opening cysteine and the closing phenylalanine or tryptophan. Each record gives: clone size, V gene, D gene, J gene, CDR3 DNA, CDR3 protein. D genes are given only for firm matches. The listing skips clone size in some rows; elsewhere it reads once, few, many or a size class.

size: once
V: TRBV3-1/TRBV3-2
D: TRBD2
J: TRBJ2-5
DNA: TGTGCCAGCAGCCAAAACGGGGGGGAGACCCAGTACTTC
CDR3: CASSQNGGETQYF

size: .
V: TRBV30
D: .
J: TRBJ1-1
DNA: TGTGCCTGGAGTGTAGCGAGACACCGAAAAGTGAACACTGAAGCTTTCTTT
CDR3: CAWSVARHRKVNTEAFF

size: .
V: TRBV6-1
D: TRBD1
J: TRBJ1-2
DNA: TGTGCCAGCAGTGACAGGGGGGGTAGCTATGGCTACACCTTC
CDR3: CASSDRGGSYGYTF

size: .
V: TRBV19
D: .
J: TRBJ2-1
DNA: TGTGCCAGTAGTATTCGATCTAGCAGTGAGCAGTTCTTC
CDR3: CASSIRSSSEQFF

size: .
V: TRBV15
D: .
J: TRBJ1-2
DNA: TGTGCCACCAGCAGAGATAGGGCGGGCTCTGGCTACACCTTC
CDR3: CATSRDRAGSGYTF

size: .
V: TRBV5-3
D: .
J: TRBJ2-5
DNA: TGTGCCAGAAGAGAAGACGACAGGCAAGAGACCCAGTACTTC
CDR3: CARREDDRQETQYF

size: once
V: TRBV5-1
D: TRBD2
J: TRBJ2-1
DNA: TGCGCCAGCAGCTTGGGGCTAGCGGGGAGCTACAATGAGCAGTTCTTC
CDR3: CASSLGLAGSYNEQFF

size: .
V: TRBV13
D: TRBD2
J: TRBJ2-5
DNA: TGTGCCAGCAGCTTAGGGGGCCGACTAGCGGGGGACCAAGAGACCCAGTACTTC
CDR3: CASSLGGRLAGDQETQYF

size: .
V: TRBV4-3
D: .
J: TRBJ2-3
DNA: TGCGCCAGCAGCCCGAAGTGGAGGTACACAGATACGCAGTATTTT
CDR3: CASSPKWRYTDTQYF

size: .
V: TRBV5-8
D: TRBD1
J: TRBJ1-2
DNA: TGTGCCAGCAGCTTGGTACAGGGGGGATATGGCTACACCTTC
CDR3: CASSLVQGGYGYTF

size: .
V: TRBV7-6
D: TRBD1
J: TRBJ1-2
DNA: TGTGCCAGCAGCTCCCCGGGACAGGGGGCGCAAAATGGCTACACCTTC
CDR3: CASSSPGQGAQNGYTF

size: .
V: TRBV10-3
D: TRBD1
J: TRBJ1-3
DNA: TGTGCCATCAGTGAGTCCGGGGCAGGGGGCACGAACACCATATATTTT
CDR3: CAISESGAGGTNTIYF

size: .
V: TRBV9
D: .
J: TRBJ2-2
DNA: TGTGCCAGCAGCCTGGGGGGCGCGAACACCGGGGAGCTGTTTTTT
CDR3: CASSLGGANTGELFF

size: .
V: TRBV6-4
D: .
J: TRBJ2-3
DNA: TGTGCCAGCAGTGACATGGGGAAGGACACAGATACGCAGTATTTT
CDR3: CASSDMGKDTDTQYF

size: .
V: TRBV6-5
D: .
J: TRBJ1-1
DNA: TGTGCCAGCAGGGGAACTGAAGCTTTCTTT
CDR3: CASRGTEAFF

size: .
V: TRBV10-1
D: TRBD1
J: TRBJ1-3
DNA: TGCGCCAGCAGTGACGGGACAGCCTCTGGAAACACCATATATTTT
CDR3: CASSDGTASGNTIYF

size: .
V: TRBV5-1
D: .
J: TRBJ2-7
DNA: TGCGCCAGCAGCTTAACAGGGCGCGACGAGCAGTACTTC
CDR3: CASSLTGRDEQYF

size: .
V: TRBV6-5
D: .
J: TRBJ2-7
DNA: TGTGCCAGCAGTTACCCTGGTCTTCTGGAGCAGTACTTC
CDR3: CASSYPGLLEQYF

size: .
V: TRBV5-6
D: .
J: TRBJ2-1
DNA: TGTGCCAGCAGCTTCATCCGGTACAATGAGCAGTTCTTC
CDR3: CASSFIRYNEQFF

size: .
V: TRBV7-8
D: .
J: TRBJ2-7
DNA: TGTGCCAGCAGCTTAGCAAGGGGCGAGCAGTACTTC
CDR3: CASSLARGEQYF

size: .
V: TRBV7-2
D: .
J: TRBJ1-6
DNA: TGTGCCAGCAGCTCCCGGGACGTAAGCTCCTATAATTCACCCCTCCACTTT
CDR3: CASSSRDVSSYNSPLHF

size: .
V: TRBV11-2
D: .
J: TRBJ1-1
DNA: TGTGCCAGCAGCTTATTTCAGGGATCGAACACTGAAGCTTTCTTT
CDR3: CASSLFQGSNTEAFF

size: .
V: TRBV7-2
D: .
J: TRBJ2-1
DNA: TGTGCCAGCAGCCCCCCTAGGTATCCTTACAATGAGCAGTTCTTC
CDR3: CASSPPRYPYNEQFF

size: .
V: TRBV4-3
D: .
J: TRBJ2-2
DNA: TGCGCCAGCAGCCAAGGGGCGGGACTGAACACCGGGGAGCTGTTTTTT
CDR3: CASSQGAGLNTGELFF

size: few
V: TRBV5-1
D: TRBD1
J: TRBJ1-3
DNA: TGCGCCAGCAGCGGGGACAGGGGGTCTGACACCATATATTTT
CDR3: CASSGDRGSDTIYF

size: .
V: TRBV5-8
D: .
J: TRBJ2-5
DNA: TGTGCCACCCAAAGTAGGGGTCACGAGACCCAGTACTTC
CDR3: CATQSRGHETQYF

size: .
V: TRBV30
D: TRBD1
J: TRBJ2-7
DNA: TGTGCCTGGAGTATTGGACAGGGGGCCTACGAGCAGTACTTC
CDR3: CAWSIGQGAYEQYF

size: .
V: TRBV4-3
D: .
J: TRBJ2-1
DNA: TGCGCCAGCAGCCAGTTACAGGGATCCTACAATGAGCAGTTCTTC
CDR3: CASSQLQGSYNEQFF

size: .
V: TRBV3-1/TRBV3-2
D: TRBD1
J: TRBJ1-2
DNA: TGTGCCAGCAGCCAAAGATTGCTTGGGGACAGGGAAGGGTCTGGCTACACCTTC
CDR3: CASSQRLLGDREGSGYTF

size: .
V: TRBV6-5
D: TRBD1
J: TRBJ1-6
DNA: TGTGCCAGCAGTTCCGAGCAGGGGGCAAGTTCACCCCTCCACTTT
CDR3: CASSSEQGASSPLHF

size: .
V: TRBV7-9
D: .
J: TRBJ1-1
DNA: TGTGCCAGCAGCTTAGCGTGGGGTTCTTCTGAAGCTTTCTTT
CDR3: CASSLAWGSSEAFF

size: .
V: TRBV4-1
D: .
J: TRBJ1-5
DNA: TGCGCCAGCAGCCAGGAGGACAGCGCCAATCAGCCCCAGCATTTT
CDR3: CASSQEDSANQPQHF

size: .
V: TRBV27
D: TRBD2
J: TRBJ2-1
DNA: TGTGCCAGCAGACTAGCGGGGGGGCCACGTGAGCAGTTCTTC
CDR3: CASRLAGGPREQFF

size: once
V: TRBV7-6
D: .
J: TRBJ1-3
DNA: TGTGCCAGCAGCTTAGTTCCCGGCTCTGGAAACACCATATATTTT
CDR3: CASSLVPGSGNTIYF

size: .
V: TRBV5-5
D: .
J: TRBJ1-3
DNA: TGTGCCAGCAGCTTAAGATGGAACGTTGCTGGAAACACCATATATTTT
CDR3: CASSLRWNVAGNTIYF

size: .
V: TRBV7-9
D: TRBD1
J: TRBJ1-5
DNA: TGTGCCAGCAGCCCCACGGGACAGGGGAATCAGCCCCAGCATTTT
CDR3: CASSPTGQGNQPQHF

size: .
V: TRBV6-5
D: TRBD1
J: TRBJ1-1
DNA: TGTGCCAGCAGATCTCCAAACAGGGGGAACACTGAAGCTTTCTTT
CDR3: CASRSPNRGNTEAFF

size: .
V: TRBV5-1
D: .
J: TRBJ1-6
DNA: TGCGCCAGCAGCTTGGAGGGGGTTAATTCACCCCTCCACTTT
CDR3: CASSLEGVNSPLHF

size: once
V: TRBV14
D: .
J: TRBJ2-5
DNA: TGTGCCAGCAGCCTAGCACGGGGGAGACAAGAGACCCAGTACTTC
CDR3: CASSLARGRQETQYF

size: .
V: TRBV7-2
D: TRBD2
J: TRBJ2-7
DNA: TGTGCCAGCAGCTTAAGGACTAGCGGGGGAACCTACGAGCAGTACTTC
CDR3: CASSLRTSGGTYEQYF

size: .
V: TRBV7-2
D: .
J: TRBJ2-7
DNA: TGTGCCAGCAGCTTAGGCCGCCCTTACGAGCAGTACTTC
CDR3: CASSLGRPYEQYF

size: .
V: TRBV5-1
D: TRBD2
J: TRBJ2-1
DNA: TGCGCCAGCAGCTTTAGGCGGGGGGGCTCCTACAATGAGCAGTTCTTC
CDR3: CASSFRRGGSYNEQFF

size: .
V: TRBV24-1
D: .
J: TRBJ1-2
DNA: TGTGCCACCAGTGATGACCGGGGAGGCTACACCTTC
CDR3: CATSDDRGGYTF

size: .
V: TRBV11-2
D: .
J: TRBJ2-2
DNA: TGTGCCAGCAGCTTTGGCGGGGAGCTGTTTTTT
CDR3: CASSFGGELFF

size: .
V: TRBV7-8
D: TRBD1
J: TRBJ1-1
DNA: TGTGCCAGCAGCTGGGACAGGGCGAACACTGAAGCTTTCTTT
CDR3: CASSWDRANTEAFF

size: .
V: TRBV24-1
D: TRBD2
J: TRBJ2-3
DNA: TGTGCCACCAGTGACAGAAGGACTAGCGGGGGGCACACAGATACGCAGTATTTT
CDR3: CATSDRRTSGGHTDTQYF

size: .
V: TRBV7-8
D: TRBD2
J: TRBJ2-7
DNA: TGTGCCAGCAGCTTAACCCTGACTAGCGGGGGAGACGAGCAGTACTTC
CDR3: CASSLTLTSGGDEQYF

size: once
V: TRBV27
D: TRBD2
J: TRBJ2-2
DNA: TGTGCCAGCAGCCCCATCGCGGGGACTAGCGGGGGGGCTCGCACCGGGGAGCTGTTTTTT
CDR3: CASSPIAGTSGGARTGELFF